The 25 T cell receptor beta chains listed next were all sequenced from one sample in a study of beta chain features in type 1 diabetes. The isolated RNA, all of it, was reverse transcribed, so expressed TCRB transcripts were what got sequenced. Assay: immunoSEQ multiplex PCR; the TCRdb copy retains only in-frame clones and omits some. This sample has fewer than 200,000 clones, with about an eighth found just once. Material for sequencing was central memory CD4+ T cells from blood. These receptors were obtained from a woman aged 18-30 years in good health.

This clone was recorded a few times. The V and J genes are TRBV9 and TRBJ1-2; no definite D call. Germline assignment: CDR1 SGDLS and CDR2 YYNGEE. V was trimmed by 4 bases and J by 2 bases, leaving 12 bases between them. The CDR3 spans 14 residues. For the CDR3, the DNA is TGTGCCAGCAGCCCCGGGCGGGAAAACTATGGCTACACCTTC. Protein sequence: CASSPGRENYGYTF.

This clone came up a few times. The CDR3 sequence: CASSFGQGDEKLFF. Written as DNA, the CDR3 is TGCGCCAGCAGCTTTGGTCAGGGGGATGAAAAACTGTTTTTT. This chain links TRBV5-1 with TRBJ1-4; 7 bases are shared with TRBD1. The CDR3 contains 14 residues. The V gene end was trimmed by 2 bases and the J gene end by 6 bases; junction bases not matched to a gene: 4. Germline lookup yields CDR1 SGHRS and CDR2 YFSETQ.

In this sample, this clone turned up a few times. This chain links TRBV11-2 with TRBJ2-7; 7 positions agree with TRBD1. The CDR3 loop spans 15 amino acids. J was trimmed by 3 bases and V by 4 bases; bases with no gene match: 9. Germline loops: CDR1 SGHAT, CDR2 FQNNGV. The CDR3: CASSSITGTVYEQYF. CDR3 in DNA: TGTGCCAGCAGCTCGATTACCGGGACAGTCTACGAGCAGTACTTC.

This clone was seen a few times. The DNA for the CDR3 is TGTGCCAGCAGGGATGGACAGCGAAGCTATGGCTACACCTTC. Protein product: CASRDGQRSYGYTF. This chain links TRBV28 with TRBJ1-2; D may be TRBD1 (6 bases). Germline V gives CDR1 MDHEN, CDR2 SYDVKM. This CDR3 has 14 amino acids. The V end lost 6 bases, the J end lost 4 bases, and 15 bases lay between the germline ends.

V gene TRBV6-6 combines with J gene TRBJ2-5; D unclear. Germline-derived CDR1 and CDR2 are MNHNY and SVGAGI (reference sequence). V gave up 2 bases and J gave up 2 bases, with 3 bases separating them. This CDR3 is 12 amino acids long. The CDR3 here is CASSYPQETQYF. For the CDR3, the DNA is TGTGCCAGCAGTTACCCGCAAGAGACCCAGTACTTC.

The chain joins TRBV14 to TRBJ2-3, with D possibly matching TRBD2 (6 bases). Trimming shortened V by 4 bases and J by 2 bases, and 16 bases separated the two germline ends. The germline V gene has CDR1 SGHDN and CDR2 FVKESK. This CDR3 spans 16 amino acids. CDR3: CASSLFGLRSTDTQYF. DNA of the CDR3: TGTGCCAGCAGCCTGTTCGGACTACGATCCACAGATACGCAGTATTTT.

The gene calls are TRBV6-6 and TRBJ1-5, with a tentative D call TRBD1 (5 bases). CDR3 length: 15 amino acids. The ends were cut back, 0 bases at V and 7 bases at J, with 13 bases in the middle. CDR1 is MNHNY, CDR2 SVGAGI, per germline (reference sequence). The CDR3 DNA reads TGTGCCAGCAGTTACTCGAGTATAGGGGTCCAGCCCCAGCATTTT. This codes for CASSYSSIGVQPQHF.

This rearrangement joins TRBV5-1 to TRBJ2-1; 14 bases are a match to TRBD2. Germline V gives CDR1 SGHRS, CDR2 YFSETQ. CDR3 length: 14 residues. The junction had 6 bases not matched to a gene; V was cut back by 7 bases and J by 9 bases. In DNA, the CDR3 is TGCGCCAGCGATCCCGGACTAGCGGGAGGTGAGCAGTTCTTC. It encodes CASDPGLAGGEQFF. The full variable domain, completed using reference TRBV5-1 and TRBJ2-1, is KAGVTQTPRYLIKTRGQQVTLSCSPISGHRSVSWYQQTPGQGLQFLFEYFSETQRNKGNFPGRFSGRQFSNSRSEMNVSTLELGDSALYLCASDPGLAGGEQFFGPGTRLTVL.

This rearrangement joins TRBV7-2 to TRBJ2-2, with 10 bases fitting TRBD1. The ends lost 5 bases at V and 6 bases at J; junction bases unmatched: 12. Looked up from germline, CDR1 is SGHTA and CDR2 is FQGNSA. The CDR3 sequence is 17 residues long. The CDR3: CASSQYPTGGYAGELFF. CDR3 bases: TGTGCCAGCAGCCAATACCCGACAGGGGGCTACGCCGGGGAGCTGTTTTTT.

The rearrangement uses TRBV6-1 and TRBJ1-5, with D possibly matching TRBD1 (5 bases). Deletions cut 2 bases from V and 3 bases from J, with 8 bases between. The CDR3 covers 14 residues. Per germline, CDR1 MNHNS and CDR2 SASEGT. The CDR3 reads CASSEQDNNQPQHF. CDR3 DNA: TGTGCCAGCAGTGAACAGGACAACAATCAGCCCCAGCATTTT.

This clone showed up just a few times. The chain recombines TRBV5-8 with TRBJ1-5; the D is unclear. CDR1 is SGHTS, CDR2 YDEGEE, per germline. The CDR3 is made up of 13 amino acids. Trimming cost V 8 bases and J 0 bases, with 9 bases left between them. In nucleotides, the CDR3 is TGTGCCAGTATTCGTTATAGCAATCAGCCCCAGCATTTT. It encodes CASIRYSNQPQHF.

The rearrangement joins TRBV28 to TRBJ1-1; D uncertain. CDR1 and CDR2 from the germline V gene are MDHEN and SYDVKM. This CDR3 comprises 15 residues. With 4 bases removed from V and 6 bases from J, the gap between germline ends came to 18 bases. CDR3 in DNA: TGTGCCAGCAGTTCTTCTCCGGGAGTTTCTTCTGAAGCTTTCTTT. The encoded protein is CASSSSPGVSSEAFF.

This clone was detected a few times. The chain recombines TRBV30 with TRBJ1-3, with 8 bases that match TRBD1. The junction had 5 bases not matched to a gene; V was cut back by 2 bases and J by 2 bases. The CDR3 has 15 residues. Germline V gene sequence: CDR1 GTSNPN, CDR2 SVGIG (reference sequence). CDR3 sequence (DNA): TGTGCCTGGAGTCTTACAGGGGGTCCTGGAAACACCATATATTTT. It encodes CAWSLTGGPGNTIYF.

The CDR3 bases are TGTGCCTTGGCCGGGACTTTGACCTACGAGCAGTACTTC. As protein: CALAGTLTYEQYF. The V and J genes are TRBV6-5 and TRBJ2-7; D may be TRBD2 (6 bases). There are 13 residues in the CDR3. The ends were cut back, 11 bases at V and 2 bases at J, with 16 bases in the middle. Germline V gene sequence: CDR1 MNHEY, CDR2 SVGAGI.

V is TRBV28 and J is TRBJ2-2, with 14 bases that match TRBD2. Germline CDR1 and CDR2: MDHEN and SYDVKM. This CDR3 is 17 amino acids long. V dropped 8 bases and J dropped 7; count of bases not matched to a gene: 12. The CDR3 loop reads CASRRGGLAGVNGELFF. In nucleotides, the CDR3 is TGTGCCAGCCGCCGGGGGGGACTAGCGGGAGTTAACGGGGAGCTGTTTTTT.

This clone turned up a few times. V gene TRBV10-3 combines with J gene TRBJ2-3; D unclear. This CDR3 region has 11 residues. Germline values: CDR1 ENHRY, CDR2 SYGVKD. Between the trimmed V and J ends, which lost 10 bases and 3 bases, there was a span of 8 bases. The DNA for the CDR3 is TGTGCCACCAGCCTTACAGATACGCAGTATTTT. Its protein product is CATSLTDTQYF.

V usage is TRBV11-2 and J usage is TRBJ2-3; 10 positions agree with TRBD2. This CDR3 contains 19 residues. V lost 1 base and J lost 3; bases outside the gene matches: 13. Germline assignment: CDR1 SGHAT and CDR2 FQNNGV. The CDR3 bases are TGTGCCAGCAGCTTAGTAGGGGGGAGCGGGAGGGCCACGACAGATACGCAGTATTTT. Translating it yields CASSLVGGSGRATTDTQYF.

In its sample, this clone was seen a few times. Written as DNA, the CDR3 is TGTGCCTGGAGTGAGGACTACACTGAAGCTTTCTTT. It is translated as CAWSEDYTEAFF. This rearrangement joins TRBV30 to TRBJ1-1; D remains unclear. This CDR3 is 12 amino acids long. V lost 1 base and J 3 bases, leaving 6 bases between the germline ends. Germline lookup yields CDR1 GTSNPN and CDR2 SVGIG (reference sequence).

This clone was counted a few times. The chain uses TRBV4-2 and TRBJ2-1; 7 nucleotides match TRBD2. J lost 6 bases, V lost 2 bases, and 4 bases had no gene match. Germline CDR1 LGHNA, CDR2 YNFKEQ. The CDR3 loop spans 14 amino acids. CDR3 region: CASSQREDGNEQFF. Here the CDR3 DNA reads TGTGCCAGCAGCCAACGGGAGGACGGCAATGAGCAGTTCTTC.

This clone was seen only a few times. The J gene is TRBJ1-2, the V gene TRBV7-9, with D unresolved. There are 12 residues in the CDR3. In germline, CDR1 is SEHNR, CDR2 FQNEAQ (reference sequence). Between the trimmed V and J ends, which lost 5 bases and 8 bases, there was a span of 12 bases. The DNA for the CDR3 is TGTGCCAGCAGCGCCGGTGAGGGAGGCTACACCTTC. Protein: CASSAGEGGYTF.

The J gene is TRBJ2-1, the V gene TRBV5-1; no reliable D call. The V gene lost 1 base and the J gene lost 5 bases, with 10 bases spanning the gap. Germline-derived CDR1 and CDR2 are SGHRS and YFSETQ. CDR3 size: 14 residues. The CDR3 DNA is TGCGCCAGCAGCTTGAATGGGCCCAACAATGAGCAGTTCTTC. Its protein product is CASSLNGPNNEQFF.

CDR3 in amino acids: CAWSVSRLAGNQETQYF. The CDR3 DNA follows: TGTGCCTGGAGTGTCTCGAGACTAGCGGGAAACCAAGAGACCCAGTACTTC. The V and J genes are TRBV30 and TRBJ2-5; TRBD2 matches 11 bases. From germline, CDR1 is GTSNPN and CDR2 SVGIG (reference sequence). This CDR3 is 17 amino acids long. Unmatched junction bases numbered 6, after V lost 0 bases and J lost 0 bases.

The table lists this clone with a few counts. J is TRBJ2-5 and V is TRBV7-9; 7 positions match TRBD1. The trim removed 4 bases at V and 1 base at J, leaving 0 bases unmatched. The germline V gene encodes CDR1 SEHNR and CDR2 FQNEAQ (reference sequence). The CDR3 totals 13 residues. CDR3 coding DNA: TGTGCCAGCAGCTGGACAGGCCAAGAGACCCAGTACTTC. This gives the protein CASSWTGQETQYF. The complete variable domain, with remaining parts taken from reference TRBV7-9 and TRBJ2-5, reads DTGVSQNPRHKITKRGQNVTFRCDPISEHNRLYWYRQTLGQGPEFLTYFQNEAQLEKSRLLSDRFSAERPKGSFSTLEIQRTEQGDSAMYLCASSWTGQETQYFGPGTRLLVL.

The gene calls are TRBV5-1 and TRBJ2-3; 9 nucleotides match TRBD2. The CDR3 spans 14 residues. V lost 5 bases and J lost 2; bases outside the gene matches: 3. The germline gives CDR1 SGHRS, CDR2 YFSETQ. Written as DNA, the CDR3 is TGCGCCAGCAGAGCGGGAGGCCCCACAGATACGCAGTATTTT. It codes for CASRAGGPTDTQYF.

The chain joins TRBV2 to TRBJ1-5; D is unresolved. The CDR3 totals 13 residues. CDR1 SNHLY and CDR2 FYNNEI come from the germline V gene. Deletions cut 7 bases from V and 0 bases from J, with 7 bases between. The CDR3 protein is CASTLDSNQPQHF. CDR3 DNA: TGTGCCAGCACCCTAGATAGCAATCAGCCCCAGCATTTT.